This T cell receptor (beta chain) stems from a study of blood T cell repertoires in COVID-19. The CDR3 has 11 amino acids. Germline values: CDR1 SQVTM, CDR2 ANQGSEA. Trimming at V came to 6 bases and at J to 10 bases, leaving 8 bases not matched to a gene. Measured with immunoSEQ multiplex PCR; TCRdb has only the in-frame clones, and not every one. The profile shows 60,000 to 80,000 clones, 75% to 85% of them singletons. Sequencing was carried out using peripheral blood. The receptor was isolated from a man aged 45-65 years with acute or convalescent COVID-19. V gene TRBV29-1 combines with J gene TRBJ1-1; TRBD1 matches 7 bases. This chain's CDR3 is CSVEKGARAFF. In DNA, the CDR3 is TGCAGCGTAGAGAAGGGGGCGCGAGCTTTCTTT.